The 15 T cell receptor beta chains given below trace back to one sample, sequenced in a study of T cell responses to AZD1222 COVID-19 vaccine. Profiling relied on immunoSEQ multiplex PCR, and the TCRdb table lists in-frame clones only, not all of them. This table has 150,000 to 200,000 clones, 90% appearing once. The source material was peripheral blood, sampled on day 0 of AZD1222 vaccination. The receptors stem from an adult in good health.

The rearrangement joins TRBV4-3 to TRBJ1-1, with D hard to call. CDR1 and CDR2 (germline): LGHNA, YSLEER. V gave up 1 base and J gave up 1 base, with 16 bases separating them. This CDR3 has 17 amino acids. The CDR3 sequence: CASSQGRNLVKNTEAFF. The CDR3, as DNA: TGCGCCAGCAGCCAAGGCAGAAACCTAGTCAAGAACACTGAAGCTTTCTTT.

V is TRBV7-2 and J is TRBJ1-1; D unclear. Germline-derived CDR1 and CDR2 are SGHTA and FQGNSA. CDR3 length: 17 amino acids. Between the trimmed V and J ends, which lost 3 bases and 0 bases, there was a span of 17 bases. In nucleotides, the CDR3 is TGTGCCAGCAGCTTTTTGTCGGGTTTCGGAGTGAACACTGAAGCTTTCTTT. It translates to CASSFLSGFGVNTEAFF. Using reference TRBV7-2 and TRBJ1-1 for the parts outside the CDR3, the full variable domain is GAGVSQSPSNKVTEKGKDVELRCDPISGHTALYWYRQSLGQGLEFLIYFQGNSAPDKSGLPSDRFSAERTGGSVSTLTIQRTQQEDSAVYLCASSFLSGFGVNTEAFFGQGTRLTVV.

This sequence joins TRBV28 and TRBJ2-1; 9 bases align to TRBD1. Per germline, CDR1 MDHEN and CDR2 SYDVKM. V lost 2 bases, J lost 5 bases, and 13 bases stayed unmatched. CDR3 length equals 18 residues. The CDR3 DNA reads as TGTGCCAGCAGTTTAATTCGGACAGGGGCCCCTTCAAACAATGAGCAGTTCTTC. It translates to CASSLIRTGAPSNNEQFF. Filled out from reference TRBV28 and TRBJ2-1, the complete variable domain reads DVKVTQSSRYLVKRTGEKVFLECVQDMDHENMFWYRQDPGLGLRLIYFSYDVKMKEKGDIPEGYSVSREKKERFSLILESASTNQTSMYLCASSLIRTGAPSNNEQFFGPGTRLTVL.

In this sample, this clone turned up once. This chain uses TRBV7-9 with TRBJ1-2, with D possibly being TRBD1 (5 bases). This CDR3 is built from 16 residues. The V gene's germline CDR1 is SEHNR and CDR2 FQNEAQ (reference sequence). Between the trimmed V and J ends, which lost 3 bases and 8 bases, there was a span of 22 bases. This chain's CDR3 is CASSFGAGRESGGYTF. The CDR3 DNA is TGTGCCAGCAGCTTTGGGGCAGGGAGGGAATCTGGAGGCTACACCTTC. The entire variable domain, with the rest obtained from reference TRBV7-9 and TRBJ1-2, is as follows: DTGVSQNPRHKITKRGQNVTFRCDPISEHNRLYWYRQTLGQGPEFLTYFQNEAQLEKSRLLSDRFSAERPKGSFSTLEIQRTEQGDSAMYLCASSFGAGRESGGYTFGSGTRLTVV.

The chain carries TRBV28 and TRBJ2-5; 13 nucleotides agree with TRBD2. J was trimmed by 11 bases and V by 5 bases; bases with no gene match: 14. CDR1 MDHEN and CDR2 SYDVKM come from the germline V gene. The CDR3 is 16 residues long. The CDR3 bases are TGTGCCAGCAGTGTACTAGCGGGGGGGAGAAAAATGTTTCAGTACTTC. Its protein product is CASSVLAGGRKMFQYF.

The chain joins TRBV4-2 to TRBJ2-5; D is perhaps TRBD2 (5 bases). Trimming cost V 0 bases and J 4 bases, with 9 bases left between them. Germline CDR1 LGHNA, CDR2 YNFKEQ. The length of the CDR3 is 14 residues. CDR3 residues: CASSQDRRGETQYF. In DNA, the CDR3 is TGTGCCAGCAGCCAAGATCGCCGGGGAGAGACCCAGTACTTC.

Written as DNA, the CDR3 is TGTGCCAGCACCCGCCCGGGGTCAGGGGTAGGCACCGGGGAGCTGTTTTTT. Its protein is CASTRPGSGVGTGELFF. The chain recombines TRBV7-9 with TRBJ2-2; D may be TRBD1 (6 bases). The CDR3 sequence is 17 residues long. CDR1 and CDR2 (germline): SEHNR, FQNEAQ (reference sequence). Deletions cut 7 bases from V and 4 bases from J, with 22 bases between.

For this clone: The junction does not match germline at one end; this may be a read error. The chain is built from TRBV11-2 and TRBJ2-5; unclear D gene. This CDR3 has 14 residues. Looked up from germline, CDR1 is SGHAT and CDR2 is FQNNGV. The CDR3 nucleotides are TGTGCCAGCAGCTTAGATTTGAGGCAAGGGACCCAGTACTTC. This translates into CASSLDLRQGTQYF.

The chain carries TRBV21-1 and TRBJ1-5; TRBD1 is taken as the D call from the table, unchecked against the DNA. TRBV21-1 is a documented pseudogene. This CDR3 region has 15 residues. The chain's CDR3 is CASSWTGISNQPQHF. The CDR3 coding sequence is TGTGCCAGCAGCTGGACAGGGATTAGCAATCAGCCCCAGCATTTT.

The chain recombines TRBV18 with TRBJ2-5, with TRBD1 identical over 9 bases. CDR1 KGHSH and CDR2 LQKENI come from the germline V gene. V trimming: 5 bases; J trimming: 5 bases; junction bases outside the gene matches: 6. CDR3 length equals 14 residues. The CDR3 is CASSTQGARETQYF. CDR3 DNA sequence: TGTGCCAGCTCAACACAGGGGGCGCGTGAGACCCAGTACTTC.

The rearrangement uses TRBV28 and TRBJ2-6; 7 positions match TRBD1. The V segment lost 6 bases and the J segment 4 bases; nucleotides outside the gene matches: 9. The length of the CDR3 is 16 residues. Germline lookup yields CDR1 MDHEN and CDR2 SYDVKM. The CDR3, as DNA: TGTGCCAGCAGAAAAAAGACAGGGTCAGGGGCCAACGTCCTGACTTTC. It codes for CASRKKTGSGANVLTF.

This chain connects TRBV4-1 to TRBJ2-2; D ambiguous. From germline, CDR1 is MGHRA and CDR2 YSYEKL. The CDR3 runs to 16 residues. V lost 1 base to trimming and J lost 0 bases, with 9 bases between them. Here the CDR3 reads CASSQVSGSNTGELFF. As DNA, the CDR3 is TGCGCCAGCAGCCAAGTTAGTGGATCGAACACCGGGGAGCTGTTTTTT.

The chain carries TRBV3-1 (or the pseudogene TRBV3-2) and TRBJ2-7; 9 bases align to TRBD2. The CDR3 has 14 residues. CDR1 is LGHDT, CDR2 YNNKEL, per germline (reference sequence). V was pared by 3 bases and J by 7 bases, with 7 bases of the junction left unmatched. The CDR3 here is CASSQSGLAGEQYF. The CDR3 DNA is TGTGCCAGCAGCCAGTCGGGACTAGCTGGGGAGCAGTACTTC.

This chain uses TRBV10-3 with TRBJ2-4; TRBD1 agrees at 12 bases. There are 16 residues in the CDR3. Trimming took 4 bases from V and 7 from J; bases not matched to a gene: 8. Germline V gene lookup returns CDR1 ENHRY and CDR2 SYGVKD. The CDR3 nucleotides read TGTGCCATCAGTGCCTCCGGGACAGGGGGCTTGAACATTCAGTACTTC. Protein sequence: CAISASGTGGLNIQYF.

The chain links TRBV4-2 to TRBJ2-7; TRBD1 might be the D (6 bases). The CDR3 spans 17 residues. Between the trimmed V and J ends, which lost 1 base and 4 bases, there was a span of 20 bases. Germline V gene sequence: CDR1 LGHNA, CDR2 YNFKEQ. In DNA form, the CDR3 reads TGTGCCAGCAGCCAAGCCAGGGGCGATCAGACAAGATACGAGCAGTACTTC. It codes for CASSQARGDQTRYEQYF.